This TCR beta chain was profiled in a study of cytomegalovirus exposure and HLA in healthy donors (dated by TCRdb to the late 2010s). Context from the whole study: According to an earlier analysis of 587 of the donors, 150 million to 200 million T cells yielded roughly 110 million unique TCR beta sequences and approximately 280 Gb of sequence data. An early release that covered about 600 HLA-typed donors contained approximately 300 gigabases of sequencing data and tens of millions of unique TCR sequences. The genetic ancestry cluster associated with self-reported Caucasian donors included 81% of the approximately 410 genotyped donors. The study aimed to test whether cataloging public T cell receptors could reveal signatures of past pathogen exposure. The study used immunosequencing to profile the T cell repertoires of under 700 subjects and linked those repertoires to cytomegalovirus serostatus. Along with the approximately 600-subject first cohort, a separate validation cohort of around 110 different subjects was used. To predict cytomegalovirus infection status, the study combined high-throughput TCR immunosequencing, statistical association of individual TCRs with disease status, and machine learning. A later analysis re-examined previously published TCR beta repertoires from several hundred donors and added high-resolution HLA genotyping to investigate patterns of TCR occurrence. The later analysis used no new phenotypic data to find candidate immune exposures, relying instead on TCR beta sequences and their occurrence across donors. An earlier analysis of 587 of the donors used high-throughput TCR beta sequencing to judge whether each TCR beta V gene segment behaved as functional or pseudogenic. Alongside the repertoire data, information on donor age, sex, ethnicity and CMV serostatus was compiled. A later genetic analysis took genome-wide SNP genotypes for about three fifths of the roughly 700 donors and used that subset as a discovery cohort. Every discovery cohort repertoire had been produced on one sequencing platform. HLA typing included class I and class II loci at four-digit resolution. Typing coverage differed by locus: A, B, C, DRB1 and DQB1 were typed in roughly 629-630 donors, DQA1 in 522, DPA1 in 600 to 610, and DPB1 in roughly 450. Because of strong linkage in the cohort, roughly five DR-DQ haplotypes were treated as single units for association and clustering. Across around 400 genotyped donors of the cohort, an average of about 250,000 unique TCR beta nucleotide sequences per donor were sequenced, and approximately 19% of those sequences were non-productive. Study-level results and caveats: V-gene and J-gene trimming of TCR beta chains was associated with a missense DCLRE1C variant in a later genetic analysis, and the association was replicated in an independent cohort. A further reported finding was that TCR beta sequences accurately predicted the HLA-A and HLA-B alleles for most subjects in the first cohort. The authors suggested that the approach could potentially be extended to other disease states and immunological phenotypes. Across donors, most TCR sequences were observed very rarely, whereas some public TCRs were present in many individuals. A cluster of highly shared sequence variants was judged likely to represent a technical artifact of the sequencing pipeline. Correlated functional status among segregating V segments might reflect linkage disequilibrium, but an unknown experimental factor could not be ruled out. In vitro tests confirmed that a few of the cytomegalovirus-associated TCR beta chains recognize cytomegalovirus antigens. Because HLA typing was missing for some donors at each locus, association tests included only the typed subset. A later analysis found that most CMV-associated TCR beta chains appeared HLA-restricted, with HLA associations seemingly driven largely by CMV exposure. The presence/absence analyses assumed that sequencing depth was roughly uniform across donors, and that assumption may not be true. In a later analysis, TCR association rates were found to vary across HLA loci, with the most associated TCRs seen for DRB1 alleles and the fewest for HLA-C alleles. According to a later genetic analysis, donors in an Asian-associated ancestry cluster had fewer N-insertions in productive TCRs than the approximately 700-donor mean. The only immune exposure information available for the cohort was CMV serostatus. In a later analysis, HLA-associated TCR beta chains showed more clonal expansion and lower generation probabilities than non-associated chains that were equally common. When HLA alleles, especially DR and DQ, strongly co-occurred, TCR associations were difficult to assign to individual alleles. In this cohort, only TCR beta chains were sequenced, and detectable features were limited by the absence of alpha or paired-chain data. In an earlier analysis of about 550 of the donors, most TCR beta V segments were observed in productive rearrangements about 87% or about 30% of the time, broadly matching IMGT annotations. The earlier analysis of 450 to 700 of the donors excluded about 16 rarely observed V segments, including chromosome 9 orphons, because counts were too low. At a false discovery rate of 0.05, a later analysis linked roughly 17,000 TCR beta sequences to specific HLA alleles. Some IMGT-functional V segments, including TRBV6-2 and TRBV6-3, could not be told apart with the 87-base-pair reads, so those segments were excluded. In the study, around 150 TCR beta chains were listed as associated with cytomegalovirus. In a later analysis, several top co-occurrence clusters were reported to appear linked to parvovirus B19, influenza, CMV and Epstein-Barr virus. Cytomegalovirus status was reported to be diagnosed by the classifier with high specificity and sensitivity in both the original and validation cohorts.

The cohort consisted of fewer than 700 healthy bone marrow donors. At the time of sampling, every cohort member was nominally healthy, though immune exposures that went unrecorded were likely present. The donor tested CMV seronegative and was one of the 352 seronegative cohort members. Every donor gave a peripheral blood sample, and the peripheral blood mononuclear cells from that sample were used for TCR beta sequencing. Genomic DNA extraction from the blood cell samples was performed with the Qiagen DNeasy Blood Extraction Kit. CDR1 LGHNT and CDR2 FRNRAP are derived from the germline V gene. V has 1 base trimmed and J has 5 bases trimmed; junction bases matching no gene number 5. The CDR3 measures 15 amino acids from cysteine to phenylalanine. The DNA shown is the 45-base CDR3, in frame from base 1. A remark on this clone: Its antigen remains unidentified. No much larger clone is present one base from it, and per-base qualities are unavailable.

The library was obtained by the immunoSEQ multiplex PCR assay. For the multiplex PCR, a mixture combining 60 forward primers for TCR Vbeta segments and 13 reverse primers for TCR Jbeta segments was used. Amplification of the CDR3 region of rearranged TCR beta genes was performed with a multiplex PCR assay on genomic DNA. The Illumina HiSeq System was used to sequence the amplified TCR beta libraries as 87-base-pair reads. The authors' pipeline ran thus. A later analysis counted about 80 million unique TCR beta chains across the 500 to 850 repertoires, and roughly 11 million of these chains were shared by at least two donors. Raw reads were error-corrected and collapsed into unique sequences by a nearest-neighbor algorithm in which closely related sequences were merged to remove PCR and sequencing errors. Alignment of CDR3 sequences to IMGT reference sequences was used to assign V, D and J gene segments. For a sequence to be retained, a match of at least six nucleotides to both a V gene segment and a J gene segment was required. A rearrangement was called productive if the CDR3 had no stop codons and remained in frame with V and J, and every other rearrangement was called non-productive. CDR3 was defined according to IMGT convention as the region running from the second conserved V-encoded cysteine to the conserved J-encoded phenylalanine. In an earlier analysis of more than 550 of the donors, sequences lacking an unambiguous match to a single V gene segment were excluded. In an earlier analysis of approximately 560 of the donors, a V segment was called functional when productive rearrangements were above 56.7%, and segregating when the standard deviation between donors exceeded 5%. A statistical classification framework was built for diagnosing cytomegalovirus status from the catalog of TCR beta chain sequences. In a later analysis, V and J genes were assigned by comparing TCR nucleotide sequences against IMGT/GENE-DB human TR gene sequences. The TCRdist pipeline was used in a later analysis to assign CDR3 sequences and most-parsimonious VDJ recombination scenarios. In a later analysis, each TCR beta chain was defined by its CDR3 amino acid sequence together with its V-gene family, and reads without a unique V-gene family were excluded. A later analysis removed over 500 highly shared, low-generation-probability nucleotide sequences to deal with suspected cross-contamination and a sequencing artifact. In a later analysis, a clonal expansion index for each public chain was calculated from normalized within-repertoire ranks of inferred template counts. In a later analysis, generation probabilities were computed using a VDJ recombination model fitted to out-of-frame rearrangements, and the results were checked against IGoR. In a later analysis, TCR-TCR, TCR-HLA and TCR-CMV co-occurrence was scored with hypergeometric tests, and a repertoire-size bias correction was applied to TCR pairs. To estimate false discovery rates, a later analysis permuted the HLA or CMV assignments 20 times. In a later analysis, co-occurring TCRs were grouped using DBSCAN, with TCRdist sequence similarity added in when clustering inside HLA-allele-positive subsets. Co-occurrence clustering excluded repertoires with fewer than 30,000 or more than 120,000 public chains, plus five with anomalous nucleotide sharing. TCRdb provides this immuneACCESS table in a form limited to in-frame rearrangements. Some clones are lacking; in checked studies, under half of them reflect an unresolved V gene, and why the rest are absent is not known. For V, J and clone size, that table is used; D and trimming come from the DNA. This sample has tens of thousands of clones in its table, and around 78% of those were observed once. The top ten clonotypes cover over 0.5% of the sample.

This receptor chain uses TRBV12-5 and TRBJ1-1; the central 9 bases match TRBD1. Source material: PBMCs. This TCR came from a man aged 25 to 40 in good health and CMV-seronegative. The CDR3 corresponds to CASGLGGTGKTEAFF. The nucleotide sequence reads TGTGCTAGTGGTTTGGGCGGGACAGGGAAAACTGAAGCTTTCTTT.